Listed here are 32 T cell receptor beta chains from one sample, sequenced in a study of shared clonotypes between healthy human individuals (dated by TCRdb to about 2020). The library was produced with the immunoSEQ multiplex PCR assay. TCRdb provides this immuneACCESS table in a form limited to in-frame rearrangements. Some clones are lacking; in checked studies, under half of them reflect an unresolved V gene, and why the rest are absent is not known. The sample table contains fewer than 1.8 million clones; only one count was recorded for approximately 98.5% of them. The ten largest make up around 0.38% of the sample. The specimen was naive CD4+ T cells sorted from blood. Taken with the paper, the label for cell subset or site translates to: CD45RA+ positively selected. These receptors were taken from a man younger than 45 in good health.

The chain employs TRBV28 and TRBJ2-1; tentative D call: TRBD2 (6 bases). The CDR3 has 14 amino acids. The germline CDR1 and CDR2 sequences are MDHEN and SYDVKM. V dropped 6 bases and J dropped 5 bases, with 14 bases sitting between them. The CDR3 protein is CASRPRDVNNEQFF. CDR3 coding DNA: TGTGCCAGCAGGCCGCGGGACGTAAACAATGAGCAGTTCTTC.

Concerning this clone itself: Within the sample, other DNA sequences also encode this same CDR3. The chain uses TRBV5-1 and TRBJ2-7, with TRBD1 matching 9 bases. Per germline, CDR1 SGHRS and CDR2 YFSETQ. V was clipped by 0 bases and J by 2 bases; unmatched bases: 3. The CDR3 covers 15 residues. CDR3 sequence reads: CASSLVGDRAYEQYF. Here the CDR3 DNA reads TGCGCCAGCAGCTTGGTGGGGGACAGGGCCTACGAGCAGTACTTC.

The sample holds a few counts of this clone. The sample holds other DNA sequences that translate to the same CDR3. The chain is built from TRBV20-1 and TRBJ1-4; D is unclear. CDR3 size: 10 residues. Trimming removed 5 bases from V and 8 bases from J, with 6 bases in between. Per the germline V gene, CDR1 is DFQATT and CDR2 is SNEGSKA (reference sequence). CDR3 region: CSAGREKLFF. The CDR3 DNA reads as TGCAGTGCTGGCAGGGAAAAACTGTTTTTT.

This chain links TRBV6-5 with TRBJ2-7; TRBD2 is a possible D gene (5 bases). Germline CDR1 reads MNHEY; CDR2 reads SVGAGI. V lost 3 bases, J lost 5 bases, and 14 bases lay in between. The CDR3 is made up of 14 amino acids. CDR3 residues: CASSYSVTSNEQYF. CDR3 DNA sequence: TGTGCCAGCAGTTATTCGGTCACTAGTAACGAGCAGTACTTC.

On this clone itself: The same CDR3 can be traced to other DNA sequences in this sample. CDR3 in DNA: TGCGCCAGCAGCCCTCAGGGGCCTAATGAAAAACTGTTTTTT. The encoded protein is CASSPQGPNEKLFF. The chain joins TRBV5-1 to TRBJ1-4, with a possible D match to TRBD1 (6 bases). The V end was cut by 4 bases, the J end by 3 bases, with 10 bases between. The CDR3 contains 14 residues. Germline V lookup: CDR1 SGHRS, CDR2 YFSETQ.

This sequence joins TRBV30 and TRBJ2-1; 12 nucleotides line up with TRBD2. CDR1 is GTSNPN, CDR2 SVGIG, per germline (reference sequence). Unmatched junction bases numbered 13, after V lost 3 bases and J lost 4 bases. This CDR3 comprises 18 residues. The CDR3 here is CAWRARLAGASGYNEQFF. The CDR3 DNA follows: TGTGCCTGGAGGGCTCGACTAGCGGGAGCATCGGGGTACAATGAGCAGTTCTTC.

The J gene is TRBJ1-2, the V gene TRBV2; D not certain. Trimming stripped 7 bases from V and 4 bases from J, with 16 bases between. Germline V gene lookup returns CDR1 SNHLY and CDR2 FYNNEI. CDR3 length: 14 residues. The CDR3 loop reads CASTLKNGPYGYTF. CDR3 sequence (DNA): TGTGCCAGCACCCTTAAGAACGGACCCTATGGCTACACCTTC.

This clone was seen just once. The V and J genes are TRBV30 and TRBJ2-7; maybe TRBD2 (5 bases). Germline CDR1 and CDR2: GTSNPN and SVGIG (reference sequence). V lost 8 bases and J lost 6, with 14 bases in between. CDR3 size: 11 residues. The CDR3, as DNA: TGTGCCGGGGAGTTTTTTAGCGAGCAGTACTTC. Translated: CAGEFFSEQYF. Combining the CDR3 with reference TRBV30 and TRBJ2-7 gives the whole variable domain SQTIHQWPATLVQPVGSPLSLECTVEGTSNPNLYWYRQAAGRGLQLLFYSVGIGQISSEVPQNLSASRPQDRQFILSSKKLLLSDSGFYLCAGEFFSEQYFGPGTRLTVT.

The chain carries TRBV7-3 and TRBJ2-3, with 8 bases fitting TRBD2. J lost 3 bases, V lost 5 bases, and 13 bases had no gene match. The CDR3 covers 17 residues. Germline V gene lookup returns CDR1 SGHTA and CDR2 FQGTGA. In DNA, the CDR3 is TGTGCCAGCAGCCCAGCGGCTAGCGGGCGCCGGACAGATACGCAGTATTTT. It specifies CASSPAASGRRTDTQYF.

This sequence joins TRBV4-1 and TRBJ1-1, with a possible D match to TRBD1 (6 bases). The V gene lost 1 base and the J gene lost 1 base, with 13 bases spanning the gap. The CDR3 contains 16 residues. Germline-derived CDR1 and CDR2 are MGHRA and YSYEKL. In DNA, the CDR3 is TGCGCCAGCAGCCAAGGATGGGGGACACAGAACACTGAAGCTTTCTTT. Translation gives CASSQGWGTQNTEAFF.

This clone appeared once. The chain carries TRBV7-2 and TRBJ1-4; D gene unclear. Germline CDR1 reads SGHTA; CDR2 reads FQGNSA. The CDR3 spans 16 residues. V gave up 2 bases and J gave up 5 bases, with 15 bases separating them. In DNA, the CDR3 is TGTGCCAGCAGCTTATGGTTGGGGAAGGAGAATGAAAAACTGTTTTTT. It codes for CASSLWLGKENEKLFF.

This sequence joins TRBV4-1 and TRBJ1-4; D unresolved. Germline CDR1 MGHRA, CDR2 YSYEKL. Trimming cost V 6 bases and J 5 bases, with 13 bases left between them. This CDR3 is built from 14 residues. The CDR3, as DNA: TGCGCCAGCAGGGACCCTGGGCGGAATGAAAAACTGTTTTTT. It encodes CASRDPGRNEKLFF.

The CDR3 DNA reads as TGTGCCAGCAGTGAGGAGAGGGGAAACACCATATATTTT. This sequence encodes CASSEERGNTIYF. V is TRBV2 and J is TRBJ1-3; D uncertain. From germline, CDR1 is SNHLY and CDR2 FYNNEI. Trimming shortened V by 3 bases and J by 4 bases, and 7 bases separated the two germline ends. This CDR3 spans 13 amino acids.

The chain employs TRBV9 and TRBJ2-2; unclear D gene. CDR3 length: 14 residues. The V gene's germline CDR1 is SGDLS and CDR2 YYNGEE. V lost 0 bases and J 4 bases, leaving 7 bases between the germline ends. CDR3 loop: CASSVGQSTGELFF. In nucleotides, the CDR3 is TGTGCCAGCAGCGTAGGGCAGAGCACCGGGGAGCTGTTTTTT.

CDR3 in amino acids: CASKNSGAHETQYF. CDR3 coding DNA: TGTGCCAGCAAGAATAGCGGGGCCCACGAGACGCAGTATTTT. The gene calls are TRBV6-1 and TRBJ2-3; 8 bases map to TRBD2. The CDR3 loop spans 14 amino acids. Germline assignment: CDR1 MNHNS and CDR2 SASEGT. Trimming cost V 7 bases and J 9 bases; bases outside gene matches: 12.

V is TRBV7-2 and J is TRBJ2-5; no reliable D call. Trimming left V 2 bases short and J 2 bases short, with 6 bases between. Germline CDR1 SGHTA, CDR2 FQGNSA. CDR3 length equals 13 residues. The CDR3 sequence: CASSLSPQETQYF. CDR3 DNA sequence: TGTGCCAGCAGCTTAAGCCCACAAGAGACCCAGTACTTC.

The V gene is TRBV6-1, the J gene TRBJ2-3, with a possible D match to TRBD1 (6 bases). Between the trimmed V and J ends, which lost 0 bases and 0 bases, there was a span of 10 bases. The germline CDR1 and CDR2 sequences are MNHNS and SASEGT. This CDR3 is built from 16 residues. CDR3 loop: CASSEAGTPSTDTQYF. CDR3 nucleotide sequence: TGTGCCAGCAGTGAAGCGGGGACACCTAGCACAGATACGCAGTATTTT.

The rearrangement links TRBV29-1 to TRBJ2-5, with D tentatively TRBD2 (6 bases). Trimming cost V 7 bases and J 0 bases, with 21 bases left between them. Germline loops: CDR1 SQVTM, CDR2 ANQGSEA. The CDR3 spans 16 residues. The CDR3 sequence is CSAPPRAGLNQETQYF. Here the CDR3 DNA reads TGCAGCGCCCCTCCTCGCGCGGGGTTAAACCAAGAGACCCAGTACTTC.

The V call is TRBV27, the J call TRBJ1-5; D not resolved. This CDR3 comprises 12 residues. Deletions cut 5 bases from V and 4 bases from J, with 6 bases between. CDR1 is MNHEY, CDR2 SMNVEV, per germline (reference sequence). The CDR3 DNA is TGTGCCAGCAGTCCTGTAAATCAGCCCCAGCATTTT. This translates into CASSPVNQPQHF.

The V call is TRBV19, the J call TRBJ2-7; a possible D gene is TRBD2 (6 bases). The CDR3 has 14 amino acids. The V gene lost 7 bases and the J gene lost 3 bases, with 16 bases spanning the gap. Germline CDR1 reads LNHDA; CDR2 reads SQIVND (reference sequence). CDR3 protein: CASKITRGDYEQYF. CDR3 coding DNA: TGTGCCAGTAAAATCACCCGCGGGGACTACGAGCAGTACTTC.

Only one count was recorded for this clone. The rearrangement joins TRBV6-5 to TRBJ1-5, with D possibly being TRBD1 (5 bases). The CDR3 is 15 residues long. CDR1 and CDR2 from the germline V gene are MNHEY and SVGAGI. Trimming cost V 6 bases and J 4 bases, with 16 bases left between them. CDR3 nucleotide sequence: TGTGCCAGCAGAGAACGCGGGGGTCGGAATCAGCCCCAGCATTTT. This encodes CASRERGGRNQPQHF.

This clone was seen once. CDR3: CASSLELQGTHEQYF. As DNA, the CDR3 is TGTGCCAGCAGCTTAGAACTACAGGGGACCCACGAGCAGTACTTC. The genes are TRBV11-2 and TRBJ2-7; TRBD1 agrees at 7 bases. This CDR3 has 15 residues. With V trimmed by 0 bases and J by 5 bases, 7 bases remained unmatched. Germline lookup yields CDR1 SGHAT and CDR2 FQNNGV.

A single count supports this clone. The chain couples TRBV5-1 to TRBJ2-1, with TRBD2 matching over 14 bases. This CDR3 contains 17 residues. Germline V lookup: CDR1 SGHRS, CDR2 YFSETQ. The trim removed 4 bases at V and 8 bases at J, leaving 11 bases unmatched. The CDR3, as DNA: TGCGCCAGCAGCCTCCGACTAGCGGGAGGGCGGCCTGATGAGCAGTTCTTC. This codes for CASSLRLAGGRPDEQFF.

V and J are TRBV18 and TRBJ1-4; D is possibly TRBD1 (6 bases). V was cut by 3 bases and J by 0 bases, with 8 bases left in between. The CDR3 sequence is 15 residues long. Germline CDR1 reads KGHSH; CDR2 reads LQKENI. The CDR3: CASSPEGATNEKLFF. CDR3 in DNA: TGTGCCAGCTCACCCGAGGGGGCAACTAATGAAAAACTGTTTTTT.

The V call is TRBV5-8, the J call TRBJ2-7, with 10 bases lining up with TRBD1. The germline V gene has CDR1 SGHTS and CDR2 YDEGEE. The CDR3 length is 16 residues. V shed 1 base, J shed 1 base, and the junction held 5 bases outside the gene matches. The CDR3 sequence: CASSLFGTGVSYEQYF. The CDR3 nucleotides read TGTGCCAGCAGCTTGTTCGGGACAGGGGTTTCCTACGAGCAGTACTTC.

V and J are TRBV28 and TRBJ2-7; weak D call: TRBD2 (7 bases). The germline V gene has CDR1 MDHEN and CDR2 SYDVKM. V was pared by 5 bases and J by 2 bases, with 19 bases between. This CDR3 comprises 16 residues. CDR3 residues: CASSPGFGGLPYEQYF. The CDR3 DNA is TGTGCCAGCAGTCCAGGATTCGGGGGGCTCCCCTACGAGCAGTACTTC.

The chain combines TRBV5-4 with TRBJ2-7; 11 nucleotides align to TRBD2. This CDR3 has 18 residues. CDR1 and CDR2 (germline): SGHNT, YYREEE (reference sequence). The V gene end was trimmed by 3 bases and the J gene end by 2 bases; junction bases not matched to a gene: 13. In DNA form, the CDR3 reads TGTGCCAGCAGCTCGAAACTAGCGGGAGTAGTCTTCCCCTACGAGCAGTACTTC. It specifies CASSSKLAGVVFPYEQYF.

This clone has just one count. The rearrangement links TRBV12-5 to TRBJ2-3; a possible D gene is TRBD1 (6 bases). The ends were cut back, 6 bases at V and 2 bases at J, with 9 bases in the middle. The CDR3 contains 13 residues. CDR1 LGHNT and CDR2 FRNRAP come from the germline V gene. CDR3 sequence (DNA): TGTGCTAGTGGACAGGGAAACACAGATACGCAGTATTTT. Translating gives CASGQGNTDTQYF. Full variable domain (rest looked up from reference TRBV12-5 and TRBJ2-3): DARVTQTPRHKVTEMGQEVTMRCQPILGHNTVFWYRQTMMQGLELLAYFRNRAPLDDSGMPKDRFSAEMPDATLATLKIQPSEPRDSAVYFCASGQGNTDTQYFGPGTRLTVL.

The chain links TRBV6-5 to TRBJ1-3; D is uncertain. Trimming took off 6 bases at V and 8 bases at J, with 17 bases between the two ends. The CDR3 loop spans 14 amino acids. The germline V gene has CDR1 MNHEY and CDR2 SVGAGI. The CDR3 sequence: CASSQLVHGDTIYF. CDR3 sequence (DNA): TGTGCCAGCAGCCAGCTGGTCCATGGGGACACCATATATTTT.

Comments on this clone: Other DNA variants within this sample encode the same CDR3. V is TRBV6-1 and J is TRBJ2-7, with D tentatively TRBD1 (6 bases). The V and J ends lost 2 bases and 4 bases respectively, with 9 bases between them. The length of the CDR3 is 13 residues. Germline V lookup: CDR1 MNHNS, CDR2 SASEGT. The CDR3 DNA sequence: TGTGCCAGCAGTGAAAACAGGGAGTACGAGCAGTACTTC. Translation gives CASSENREYEQYF.

The DNA for the CDR3 is TGTGCCATCAGTGACGGTAGACAGGGGGATGAAAAACTGTTTTTT. Protein: CAISDGRQGDEKLFF. The V call is TRBV10-3, the J call TRBJ1-4, with 9 nucleotides matching TRBD1. Looked up from germline, CDR1 is ENHRY and CDR2 is SYGVKD. This CDR3 has 15 amino acids. J gave up 6 bases and V 3 bases, and 5 bases lay outside the gene matches.

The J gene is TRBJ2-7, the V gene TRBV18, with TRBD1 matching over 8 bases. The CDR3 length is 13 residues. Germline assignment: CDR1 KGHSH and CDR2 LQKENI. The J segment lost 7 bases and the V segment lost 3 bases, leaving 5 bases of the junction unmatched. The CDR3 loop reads CASSPTGAGEQYF. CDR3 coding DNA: TGTGCCAGCTCACCGACAGGGGCTGGGGAGCAGTACTTC.